The T cell receptor (beta chain) under discussion was sequenced for a study of T-cell memory formation after mild COVID-19. Study conclusions and caveats: Among CD4+ contracting clones, most were CM and EM, and CD8+ ones EMRA. Pre-infection memory showed some responding clones, and this suggested that cross-reactive memory joined. Day 15 to 85 contracting clones showed balanced CD4/CD8; day 15 to 37 expanders favored CD4+.

About this clonotype: The antigen remains unidentified.

TCRdb re-analysed the 5' RACE reads in MiXCR, keeping a single row per CDR3 protein. The sample has about 450,000 distinct CDR3 sequences, more than 20% seen once. Germline loops: CDR1 SGHRS, CDR2 YFSETQ. After removal of 2 bases from V and 4 bases from J, the junction contained 6 bases not matched to a gene. CDR3 length: 15 amino acids. Material: PBMCs or a T cell subset sorted from them (not recorded which). This clonotype was sampled from an adult woman who had mild COVID-19 (a few samples of this study predate the infection). Cell type and time point are not known. V gene TRBV5-1 combines with J gene TRBJ2-3, with 8 nucleotides matching TRBD1. The DNA of the CDR3 is TGCGCCAGCAGCTTTTTCGGACAGGGCCCAGATACGCAGTATTTT. Residues: CASSFFGQGPDTQYF. Looking up the rest from reference TRBV5-1 and TRBJ2-3 gives the full variable domain: KAGVTQTPRYLIKTRGQQVTLSCSPISGHRSVSWYQQTPGQGLQFLFEYFSETQRNKGNFPGRFSGRQFSNSRSEMNVSTLELGDSALYLCASSFFGQGPDTQYFGPGTRLTVL.